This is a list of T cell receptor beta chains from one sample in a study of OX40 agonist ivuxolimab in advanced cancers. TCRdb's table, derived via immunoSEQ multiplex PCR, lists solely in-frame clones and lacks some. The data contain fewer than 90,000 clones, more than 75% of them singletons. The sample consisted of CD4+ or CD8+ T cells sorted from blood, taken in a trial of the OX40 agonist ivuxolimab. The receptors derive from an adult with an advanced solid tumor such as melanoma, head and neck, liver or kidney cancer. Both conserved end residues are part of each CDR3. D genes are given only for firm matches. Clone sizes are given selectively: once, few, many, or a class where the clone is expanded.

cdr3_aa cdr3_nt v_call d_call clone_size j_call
CASRVKDSYNEQFF TGCGCCAGCAGGGTCAAAGACTCCTACAATGAGCAGTTCTTC TRBV5-1 . . TRBJ2-1
CASSLRGGDEQFF TGTGCCAGCAGCTTAAGAGGGGGGGACGAGCAGTTCTTC TRBV7-9 . once TRBJ2-1
CASSIGGRSADTQYF TGTGCCAGTAGTATAGGCGGCAGGTCGGCAGATACGCAGTATTTT TRBV19 . . TRBJ2-3
CASSVVDNTEAFF TGTGCCAGCAGCGTAGTGGATAACACTGAAGCTTTCTTT TRBV9 . . TRBJ1-1
CASSAGTSGRETQYF TGTGCCAGCAGTGCGGGGACTAGCGGACGCGAGACCCAGTACTTC TRBV6-1 TRBD2 . TRBJ2-5
CAISDASGTSYEQYF TGTGCCATCAGTGACGCCTCCGGGACTTCCTACGAGCAGTACTTC TRBV10-3 . once TRBJ2-7
CASSLVISNNQPQHF TGTGCCAGCAGCTTAGTTATTAGTAACAATCAGCCCCAGCATTTT TRBV7-8 . . TRBJ1-5
CASSQDFAAGGPGANVLTF TGCGCCAGCAGCCAAGATTTTGCGGCGGGAGGGCCTGGGGCCAACGTCCTGACTTTC TRBV4-3 TRBD2 . TRBJ2-6
CASNWGGHNYGYTF TGTGCCAGTAATTGGGGGGGACATAACTATGGCTACACCTTC TRBV19 . . TRBJ1-2
CASTGTGGTEAFF TGTGCCAGCACGGGGACAGGGGGCACTGAAGCTTTCTTT TRBV6-1 TRBD1 . TRBJ1-1
CASSQLGKGLGEKLFF TGTGCCAGCAGCCAATTAGGGAAGGGGCTGGGAGAAAAACTGTTTTTT TRBV4-2 . . TRBJ1-4
CASSPQPTGSYNEQFF TGTGCCAGCTCACCACAACCCACGGGGTCCTACAATGAGCAGTTCTTC TRBV18 . . TRBJ2-1
CASSPVWTSGNYEQYF TGTGCCAGCAGCCCAGTCTGGACTAGCGGGAACTACGAGCAGTACTTC TRBV7-2 TRBD2 . TRBJ2-7
CASSQDTTSSYEQYF TGCGCCAGCAGCCAAGATACGACTAGTTCCTACGAGCAGTACTTC TRBV4-3 . few TRBJ2-7
CASNDGMRRNQPQHF TGTGCCAGCAACGACGGGATGAGGCGCAATCAGCCCCAGCATTTT TRBV28 . few TRBJ1-5
CASSEQGQGMVGINGYTF TGTGCCAGCAGTGAACAGGGACAGGGGATGGTTGGTATTAATGGCTACACCTTC TRBV6-1 TRBD1 few TRBJ1-2
CASSMGTRLRSALGGDTQYF TGTGCCAGTAGTATGGGGACTAGACTTCGCAGTGCCTTAGGAGGGGATACGCAGTATTTT TRBV19 TRBD2 . TRBJ2-3
CASSPGLLASGGGEQFF TGTGCCAGCAGCCCCGGTTTGTTGGCTAGCGGAGGTGGTGAGCAGTTCTTC TRBV7-8 TRBD2 . TRBJ2-1
CASSFRIWANQEQFF TGTGCCAGCAGCTTTAGGATCTGGGCGAATCAGGAGCAGTTCTTC TRBV7-8 . . TRBJ2-1
CASSLGQGPDTQYF TGTGCCAGCAGCCTGGGACAGGGACCGGATACGCAGTATTTT TRBV5-4 TRBD1 . TRBJ2-3
CASSLDGLIYEQYF TGTGCCAGCAGCTTGGATGGACTTATCTACGAGCAGTACTTC TRBV5-5 . . TRBJ2-7
CASSLRDRGPGVEAFF TGTGCCAGCAGCTTGAGGGACAGGGGCCCAGGTGTAGAAGCTTTCTTT TRBV11-2 TRBD1 . TRBJ1-1
CASSPGLAGALNEQFF TGTGCCAGCTCACCTGGACTAGCGGGAGCCCTCAATGAGCAGTTCTTC TRBV18 TRBD2 . TRBJ2-1
CASSLVGQGAGTYEQYF TGTGCCAGCAGCTTAGTGGGACAGGGGGCTGGGACCTACGAGCAGTACTTC TRBV11-1 TRBD1 . TRBJ2-7
CASSQGLAGNEQFF TGTGCCAGCAGCCAGGGACTAGCAGGCAATGAGCAGTTCTTC TRBV6-6 TRBD2 . TRBJ2-1
CASSFLMDRAGEQYF TGTGCCAGCAGCTTCCTGATGGACCGTGCCGGGGAGCAGTACTTC TRBV11-3 . once TRBJ2-7
CASSSGQGTMNTEAFF TGTGCCAGCAGCTCCGGACAGGGGACAATGAACACTGAAGCTTTCTTT TRBV7-9 TRBD1 . TRBJ1-1
CASSPGTSAYEQYF TGCGCCAGCAGCCCAGGGACCTCGGCCTACGAGCAGTACTTC TRBV5-1 . few TRBJ2-7
CASSLGQGVYEQYF TGTGCCAGCAGCTTAGGCCAGGGGGTCTACGAGCAGTACTTC TRBV11-1 TRBD1 . TRBJ2-7
CASSDQLANEQFF TGTGCCAGCAGTGACCAGCTGGCCAATGAGCAGTTCTTC TRBV6-4 . . TRBJ2-1
CASSKGMNTEAFF TGTGCCAGCAGTAAGGGGATGAACACTGAAGCTTTCTTT TRBV28 . . TRBJ1-1
CATSRGGGRDTEAFF TGTGCCACCAGCAGAGGGGGGGGCCGGGACACTGAAGCTTTCTTT TRBV15 . . TRBJ1-1
CASGHYEQYF TGTGCCAGCGGCCATTACGAGCAGTACTTC TRBV27 . . TRBJ2-7
CASSRGGSNQPQHF TGTGCCAGCAGTCGGGGGGGTAGCAATCAGCCCCAGCATTTT TRBV27 . . TRBJ1-5
CASSSYLAGGPGTGELFF TGTGCCAGCAGTTCCTACTTAGCGGGAGGGCCGGGCACCGGGGAGCTGTTTTTT TRBV27 TRBD2 once TRBJ2-2
CASSPGGTNTGELFF TGCGCCAGCAGCCCGGGAGGCACGAACACCGGGGAGCTGTTTTTT TRBV5-1 TRBD2 . TRBJ2-2
CASSTDGTSGRVDEQFF TGTGCCAGTAGTACAGACGGGACTAGCGGGAGGGTGGATGAGCAGTTCTTC TRBV19 TRBD2 . TRBJ2-1
CASSILGGGFSNQPQHF TGTGCCAGTAGTATATTGGGGGGAGGGTTCAGCAATCAGCCCCAGCATTTT TRBV19 . . TRBJ1-5
CASSLSWDSWETQYF TGTGCCAGCAGCTTATCTTGGGACTCCTGGGAGACCCAGTACTTC TRBV7-2 . . TRBJ2-5